Listed below are T cell receptor beta chains from one sample, sequenced in a study of early T cells in non-severe SARS-CoV-2 infection. TCRdb ran MiXCR on the 5' RACE reads and lists one entry per CDR3 protein. Found here are about 56,000 distinct CDR3 sequences, approximately 10% of them singletons; the top ten hold over 5%. Material for sequencing was whole blood. These receptors were collected from an adult who was a healthcare worker with PCR-confirmed SARS-CoV-2 infection or an uninfected control (not recorded which). Each CDR3 is given with its conserved first and last residue.

TRBV29-1	TRBJ2-1	CSVGGTVSYNEQFF
TRBV29-1	TRBJ1-1	CSVVPDRLNTEAFF
TRBV24-1	TRBJ2-7	CATGRRVSYEQYF
TRBV12-3/TRBV12-4	TRBJ1-5	CASSLREGDQPQHF
TRBV5-4	TRBJ2-3	CASSSQGLFTDTQYF
TRBV30	TRBJ2-7	CAWSPAGAADYEQYF
TRBV7-9	TRBJ2-2	CASSLGGRANTGELFF
TRBV7-9	TRBJ2-1	CASSLVLAGDYEQFF
TRBV18	TRBJ2-7	CASSPIGLAGRQEQYF
TRBV27	TRBJ2-1	CASSLSRQYNEQFF
TRBV24-1	TRBJ1-1	CATSFSRAFF
TRBV5-4	TRBJ1-3	CASSFGQGTGNTIYF
TRBV12-3/TRBV12-4	TRBJ2-3	CASSPGGGSADTQYF
TRBV3-1	TRBJ1-5	CASSQGWDQPQHF
TRBV12-3/TRBV12-4	TRBJ2-3	CASSPSLAGGEDTQYF
TRBV3-1	TRBJ1-4	CASSRDPATNEKLFF
TRBV29-1	TRBJ2-3	CSVGGLAGISTDTQYF
TRBV19	TRBJ2-7	CASSKGGTSYEQYF
TRBV7-9	TRBJ2-1	CASSPHQGSSYNEQFF
TRBV2	TRBJ1-5	CASSAGTASNQPQHF
TRBV2	TRBJ2-2	CASIPGLNTGELFF
TRBV7-6	TRBJ2-3	CASSQRTNTDTQYF
TRBV29-1	TRBJ2-7	CSVGTSGSYEQYF
TRBV7-2	TRBJ2-5	CASSPQLTEETQYF
TRBV19	TRBJ2-7	CASSIVAGPYEQYF
TRBV6-5	TRBJ1-2	CASSYGTGVYDGYTF
TRBV6-2/TRBV6-3	TRBJ2-7	CASRGLLVTAEEQYF
TRBV6-6	TRBJ2-1	CASSYRQGAWNEQFF
TRBV4-1	TRBJ2-7	CASSQKGAGYEQYF
TRBV5-5	TRBJ2-1	CASSPTGTNLGDEQFF
TRBV7-2	TRBJ2-3	CASSIGLAGGTDTQYF
TRBV7-2	TRBJ1-3	CASRQGYGNTIYF
TRBV5-1	TRBJ1-1	CASSWQGRDTEAFF
TRBV6-2/TRBV6-3	TRBJ2-7	CASSYGARSTYEQYF
TRBV7-2	TRBJ2-3	CASSSNFPSTDTQYF
TRBV7-9	TRBJ2-3	CASSLTSGRNHSTDTQYF
TRBV7-6	TRBJ2-5	CASSPGTSGSRREETQYF
TRBV20-1	TRBJ2-7	CSARGVAGGTYEQYF
TRBV20-1	TRBJ2-7	CSARGTSGIYYEQYF
TRBV30	TRBJ2-3	CAWSVGAGVRDTQYF
TRBV5-6	TRBJ2-5	CASSSGHLQETQYF
TRBV25-1	TRBJ2-7	CASMDGSTYEQYF
TRBV18	TRBJ2-7	CASSPRDSAYEQYF
TRBV11-2	TRBJ2-7	CASSLTSGSPYEQYF
TRBV10-3	TRBJ1-1	CAIRQQGRDTEAFF
TRBV20-1	TRBJ2-3	CSLLRTLGDTQYF
TRBV7-9	TRBJ2-1	CASSSIRDLNNEQFF
TRBV3-1	TRBJ2-1	CASSHAGGDNEQFF
TRBV20-1	TRBJ2-2	CSARLAGGSGELFF
TRBV3-1	TRBJ1-2	CASSQARIRQDGYTF
TRBV29-1	TRBJ2-2	CSARDYSTGELFF
TRBV6-5	TRBJ1-2	CASSTRTGGAGGGYTF
TRBV9	TRBJ2-2	CASSLPGDGELFF
TRBV3-1	TRBJ2-1	CASSQGYNEQFF